This is a list of T cell receptor beta chains from one sample in a study of neurological immune-mediated disorders. One entry per CDR3 protein, called by TCRdb with MiXCR from the 5' RACE reads. Of tens of thousands of distinct CDR3 sequences listed, around 4% are singletons. Specimen: PBMCs. These receptors were collected from a young man with multiple sclerosis. The CDR3 runs from the conserved cysteine through the conserved F or W. The D gene is left open where the match is weak. Clone size appears in some rows only: once, few, many, or a class for an expanded clone.

clone_size	d_call	v_call	j_call	cdr3_nt	cdr3_aa
.	TRBD1	TRBV18	TRBJ2-5	TGTGCCAGCTCACCACGGACAGGGGCCGGGGAGACCCAGTACTTC	CASSPRTGAGETQYF
many	.	TRBV12-3/TRBV12-4	TRBJ1-1	TGTGCCAGCAGCCCAACCCTCAAGAACACTGAAGCTTTCTTT	CASSPTLKNTEAFF
many	.	TRBV12-3/TRBV12-4	TRBJ1-1	TGTGCCAGCAGTTTGGGCGAGGTCGTCAGGGCGAACACTGAAGCTTTCTTT	CASSLGEVVRANTEAFF
many	.	TRBV20-1	TRBJ2-1	TGCAGTGCTAGAGTCCTACTAGGGATCAATGAGCAGTTCTTC	CSARVLLGINEQFF
many	.	TRBV5-5	TRBJ2-3	TGTGCCAGCAGCTTGTCCGGGGCCGATACGCAGTATTTT	CASSLSGADTQYF
many	TRBD2	TRBV10-3	TRBJ2-3	TGTGCCATCAGTGAGGGGCGGGAGTCAGATACGCAGTATTTT	CAISEGRESDTQYF
many	.	TRBV6-1	TRBJ2-5	TGTGCCAGCAGAAATAGTGTCAGGGGACGTCAAGAGACCCAGTACTTC	CASRNSVRGRQETQYF
.	TRBD1	TRBV7-9	TRBJ1-6	TGTGCCAGCAGCGGGGGACAGGGGATAGCACCCCTCAACTTT	CASSGGQGIAPLNF
many	.	TRBV20-1	TRBJ2-2	TGCAGTGTCTGGCTGAACGGGGAGCTGTTTTTT	CSVWLNGELFF
many	TRBD1	TRBV6-5	TRBJ2-7	TGTGCCAGCAGTTACCGCGGACAGGCGCTCTCCTACGAGCAGTACTTC	CASSYRGQALSYEQYF
many	.	TRBV4-2	TRBJ1-1	TGTGCCAGCAGCCAAGAACCGAGGGACACTGAAGCTTTCTTT	CASSQEPRDTEAFF
.	TRBD1	TRBV20-1	TRBJ1-2	TGCAGTGCTTTTGGACAGGGCAGGGGCTACACCTTC	CSAFGQGRGYTF
.	.	TRBV20-1	TRBJ2-5	TGCAGTGCTGACAGTCAAGAGACCCAGTACTTC	CSADSQETQYF
many	TRBD2	TRBV29-1	TRBJ2-1	TGCAGCGTTGAACCCAAGGGCGGGACTAGGAATGAGCAGTTCTTC	CSVEPKGGTRNEQFF
many	TRBD1	TRBV9	TRBJ1-2	TGTGCCAGCAGCGTCTCCGGGACAGACCCTTATGAAGGCTACACCTTC	CASSVSGTDPYEGYTF
many	.	TRBV6-6	TRBJ1-1	TGTGCCAGCAGTCAAACTCAAGGGGACACTGAAGCTTTCTTT	CASSQTQGDTEAFF
many	TRBD2	TRBV7-2	TRBJ2-2	TGTGCCAGCAGCTCCCCAGGACTAGCGGGAGGAAACGGGGAGCTGTTTTTT	CASSSPGLAGGNGELFF
many	TRBD1	TRBV27	TRBJ2-7	TGTGCCAGCAGTCGCACCGTAGGACAGGGGCTTCCCTACGAGCAGTACTTC	CASSRTVGQGLPYEQYF
many	.	TRBV12-3/TRBV12-4	TRBJ2-6	TGTGCCAGCAGTTTCTCTGGGGCCAACGTCCTGACTTTC	CASSFSGANVLTF
many	TRBD2	TRBV20-1	TRBJ2-3	TGCAGTGCTCAGAGCGGGGGACTAGATACGCAGTATTTT	CSAQSGGLDTQYF
many	.	TRBV18	TRBJ1-5	TGTGCCAGCTCACCCGGAGCAGGGGAACAGCCCCAGCATTTT	CASSPGAGEQPQHF
many	TRBD1	TRBV20-1	TRBJ2-5	TGCAGTGCTGAGGACAGGGATGTATTGGAGACCCAGTACTTC	CSAEDRDVLETQYF
many	TRBD1	TRBV10-3	TRBJ2-2	TGTGCCATCTTTGACCCGGGACAGGCGAACACCGGGGAGCTGTTTTTT	CAIFDPGQANTGELFF
many	.	TRBV7-9	TRBJ1-1	TGTGCCAGCAGCTTCGGCGGTTCACGGCAGTCGAACACTGAAGCTTTCTTT	CASSFGGSRQSNTEAFF
many	.	TRBV10-2	TRBJ1-1	TGCGCCAGCAGTGAGTCGGCTAGGGGGAACACTGAAGCTTTCTTT	CASSESARGNTEAFF
many	TRBD2	TRBV29-1	TRBJ2-5	TGCAGCGTTTGGACTAGCGGGACGGGGGAGACCCAGTACTTC	CSVWTSGTGETQYF
many	.	TRBV7-6	TRBJ1-5	TGTGCCAGCAGCTTAGGTGGGGGGGCAGGCCAGCCCCAGCATTTT	CASSLGGGAGQPQHF